These 4 T cell receptor beta chains originate from one sample sequenced in a study of cytomegalovirus exposure and HLA in healthy donors. The PCR was carried out with 60 Vbeta primers and 13 Jbeta primers. Method: immunoSEQ multiplex PCR; TCRdb's copy keeps in-frame clones and lacks some. The sample records roughly 100,000 clones, roughly 80% being singletons. Specimen: PBMCs. These receptors all stem from a male donor in good health and CMV-seropositive.

A note on this clone: Its ends do not fully match the called genes, so a read error is possible. The chain uses TRBV7-9 and TRBJ2-2; a possible D gene is TRBD2 (6 bases). CDR1 and CDR2 from the germline V gene are SEHNR and FQNEAQ (reference sequence). The CDR3 is 17 amino acids. CDR3 nucleotide sequence: TGTTCCAGCAGCTTTGACGGGGTAGCGGCGAACACCGGGGAGCTGTTTTTT. It is translated as CSSSFDGVAANTGELFF. Supplemented by reference TRBV7-9 and TRBJ2-2, the full variable domain reads DTGVSQNPRHKITKRGQNVTFRCDPISEHNRLYWYRQTLGQGPEFLTYFQNEAQLEKSRLLSDRFSAERPKGSFSTLEIQRTEQGDSAMYLCSSSFDGVAANTGELFFGEGSRLTVL.

The rearrangement joins TRBV5-1 to TRBJ2-1; TRBD2 agrees at 8 bases. V shed 6 bases, J shed 6 bases, and the junction held 23 bases outside the gene matches. The CDR3 length is 19 residues. Germline assignment: CDR1 SGHRS and CDR2 YFSETQ. This CDR3 reads CASTSPELREGRGINEQFF. The DNA of the CDR3 is TGCGCCAGCACCTCCCCGGAGCTACGGGAGGGCCGGGGGATCAATGAGCAGTTCTTC.

This rearrangement joins TRBV4-1 to TRBJ2-7, with 11 positions matching TRBD1. Germline V gives CDR1 MGHRA, CDR2 YSYEKL. The junction had 5 bases not matched to a gene; V was cut back by 2 bases and J by 5 bases. This CDR3 is 15 amino acids long. The CDR3 is CASSQSRDRGNEQYF. DNA of the CDR3: TGCGCCAGCAGCCAATCACGGGACAGGGGGAACGAGCAGTACTTC.

This clone showed up just once. The chain uses TRBV30 and TRBJ2-5, with D possibly matching TRBD1 (6 bases). The tail of the sequence fits TRBJ2-7 better, so the J call may be wrong. This CDR3 region has 11 residues. Germline CDR1 is GTSNPN and CDR2 is SVGIG (reference sequence). The chain's CDR3 is CASSQGYEQYF. The CDR3 DNA reads TGTGCCTCCTCACAGGGATACGAGCAGTACTTC.